These T cell receptor beta chains were read from a single sample in a study of T-cell reconstitution after alpha-beta-depleted transplantation in children. MiXCR, applied by TCRdb to the PCR reads, yields one record per CDR3 protein. The repertoire holds under 450,000 distinct CDR3 sequences, 15% to 20% seen once, with roughly 29% in the top ten. The starting material was PBMCs, mostly from graft donor cells, obtained 360 days after TCRalphabeta/CD19-depleted stem cell transplant. The source is a boy in the first two years of life who had a stem cell transplant for Wiskott-Aldrich syndrome, so the T cells may come from the graft donor. Both conserved end residues are part of each CDR3. A D gene is named only where the DNA matches it firmly. Part of the rows lack a size; the others show once, few, many or a class for expanded clones.

few	TRBV7-2	TRBJ2-1	NA	TGTGCCAGCAGCTGGGAGGCCCTAGGTTTCAATGAGCAGTTCTTC	CASSWEALGFNEQFF
many	TRBV20-1	TRBJ2-6	NA	TGCAGTGCTAGGACTGGATCTGGGGCCAACGTCCTGACTTTC	CSARTGSGANVLTF
few	TRBV12-3/TRBV12-4	TRBJ1-5	NA	TGTGCCAGCAGTTTAAGACAGGCCCTCAATCAGCCCCAGCATTTT	CASSLRQALNQPQHF
NA	TRBV28	TRBJ2-5	NA	TGTGCCAGCAGTTTAACCCTGGGCCCTCAATCGGAGACCCAGTACTTC	CASSLTLGPQSETQYF
many	TRBV15	TRBJ2-1	TRBD2	TGTGCCACCAGCAACCGACTAGCGGGGGGCAATGAGCAGTTCTTC	CATSNRLAGGNEQFF
NA	TRBV7-8	TRBJ2-7	NA	TGTGCCAGCAGCTTAGTGCGTAGGGGCGGCTACGAGCAGTACTTC	CASSLVRRGGYEQYF
NA	TRBV12-3/TRBV12-4	TRBJ2-4	NA	TGTGCCAGCAGTTTTAGGCAGTCACCCTCTAGAAACATTCAGTACTTC	CASSFRQSPSRNIQYF
NA	TRBV29-1	TRBJ2-1	NA	TGCAGCGTTGCCTTGGTGGCGGGACGGCCAAGACCCAATGAGCAGTTCTTC	CSVALVAGRPRPNEQFF
once	TRBV3-1	TRBJ2-1	TRBD2	TGTGCCAGCAGCACATTACTAGCGGGAGGGCCGGATGAGCAGTTCTTC	CASSTLLAGGPDEQFF
NA	TRBV6-5	TRBJ2-5	TRBD1	TGTGCCAGCAGTTACGGAAGGGGGCTGGGGGAGACCCAGTACTTC	CASSYGRGLGETQYF
few	TRBV2	TRBJ2-7	NA	TGTGCCAGCCAAAAAGGGCGGAACTCCTACGAGCAGTACTTC	CASQKGRNSYEQYF
NA	TRBV7-8	TRBJ2-7	TRBD2	TGTGCCAGCAGCTTATCGGCGGGGGGGTCTTTCGAGCAGTACTTC	CASSLSAGGSFEQYF
NA	TRBV9	TRBJ2-6	TRBD1	TGTGCCAGCAGCGCAAAGTACGACAGGGCTGGGGCCAACGTCCTGACTTTC	CASSAKYDRAGANVLTF
NA	TRBV5-1	TRBJ2-2	NA	TGCGCCAGCATGAGTCTTTCTTTGGGCACCGGGGAGCTGTTTTTT	CASMSLSLGTGELFF
NA	TRBV7-6	TRBJ2-1	NA	TGTGCCAGCAGCTTAGCGGACTACCGGCAGTTCTTC	CASSLADYRQFF
NA	TRBV6-1	TRBJ2-7	NA	TGTGCCAGCAGGCTTAGCAGCCGCTACTCCTACGAGCAGTACTTC	CASRLSSRYSYEQYF
NA	TRBV20-1	TRBJ2-1	TRBD2	TGCAGTGCTAGAGATCCTGGCGGGAGCACCTACAATGAGCAGTTCTTC	CSARDPGGSTYNEQFF
NA	TRBV12-3/TRBV12-4	TRBJ2-4	NA	TGTGCCAGCAGCTCCTCCCCCGGGACACTCCAGTACTTC	CASSSSPGTLQYF